This paragraph covers one T cell receptor (beta chain) sequence. Its specificity is unknown. This specimen belongs to a study of shared clonotypes between healthy human individuals. Study-level results: All-four-donor shared clonotypes had higher generation probabilities than non-shared clonotypes did.

For every subset, genomic DNA was evenly distributed across several immunoSEQ plates. Profiled with immunoSEQ multiplex PCR; TCRdb holds only in-frame clones, not every one. This sample yields 1,500,000 or so clones, of which approximately 98.5% are seen a single time; about 0.34% belongs to the top ten. Trimming took 5 bases from V and 7 from J, leaving 8 bases between them. This CDR3 is built from 11 residues. The V gene's germline CDR1 is SEHNR and CDR2 FQNEAQ (reference sequence). The sample was naive CD4+ T cells sorted from blood. The subset here: CD45RA+ positively selected. This rearrangement joins TRBV7-9 to TRBJ1-2; D gene uncertain. This receptor was obtained from a young man in good health. The DNA of the CDR3 is TGTGCCAGCAGCGGGGATGCTGGCTACACCTTC. Translated, it gives CASSGDAGYTF.